Listed here is a single T cell receptor beta chain. Its target is unknown. This specimen belongs to a study of OX40 agonist ivuxolimab in advanced cancers. Overall study context: Having had anti-PD-1, anti-PD-L1 or anti-CTLA-4 therapy before was allowed, and over 35% had some.

Points from the study as a whole: At doses 0.1 to 3.0 mg/kg, CD4+ and CD8+ clones expanded.

The data were produced by immunoSEQ multiplex PCR, yet TCRdb's version contains in-frame clones alone and is incomplete. The profile shows around 56,000 clones, around 86% of them singletons. This CDR3 region has 16 residues. Germline V gene lookup returns CDR1 SEHNR and CDR2 FQNEAQ (reference sequence). The J segment lost 8 bases and the V segment lost 5 bases, leaving 15 bases of the junction unmatched. The sequence derives from an adult with an advanced solid tumor such as melanoma, head and neck, liver or kidney cancer. Material: CD4+ or CD8+ T cells sorted from blood, obtained in a trial of the OX40 agonist ivuxolimab. The chain employs TRBV7-9 and TRBJ2-1; 7 bases align to TRBD2. DNA of the CDR3: TGTGCCAGCAGCAGCAGAAGAGGGAGGGTTATGGATGAGCAGTTCTTC. Translated: CASSSRRGRVMDEQFF.